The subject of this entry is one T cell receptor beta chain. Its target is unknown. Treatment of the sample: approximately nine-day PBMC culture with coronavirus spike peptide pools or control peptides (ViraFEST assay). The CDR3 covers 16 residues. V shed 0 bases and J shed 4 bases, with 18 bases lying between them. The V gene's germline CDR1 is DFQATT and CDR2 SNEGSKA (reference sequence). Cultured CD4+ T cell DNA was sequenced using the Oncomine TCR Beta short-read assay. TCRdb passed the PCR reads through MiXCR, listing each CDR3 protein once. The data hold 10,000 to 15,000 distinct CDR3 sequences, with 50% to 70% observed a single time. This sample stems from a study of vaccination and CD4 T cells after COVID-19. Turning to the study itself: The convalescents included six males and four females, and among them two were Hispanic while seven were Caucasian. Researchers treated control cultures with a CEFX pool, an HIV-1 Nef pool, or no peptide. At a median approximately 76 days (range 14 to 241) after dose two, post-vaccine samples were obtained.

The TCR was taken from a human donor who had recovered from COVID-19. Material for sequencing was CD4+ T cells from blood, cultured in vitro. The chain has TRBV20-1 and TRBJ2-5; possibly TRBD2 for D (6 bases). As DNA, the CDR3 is TGCAGTGCTAGAGATGGCCCCGGGGGATCAGGAGAGACCCAGTACTTC. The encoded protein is CSARDGPGGSGETQYF.